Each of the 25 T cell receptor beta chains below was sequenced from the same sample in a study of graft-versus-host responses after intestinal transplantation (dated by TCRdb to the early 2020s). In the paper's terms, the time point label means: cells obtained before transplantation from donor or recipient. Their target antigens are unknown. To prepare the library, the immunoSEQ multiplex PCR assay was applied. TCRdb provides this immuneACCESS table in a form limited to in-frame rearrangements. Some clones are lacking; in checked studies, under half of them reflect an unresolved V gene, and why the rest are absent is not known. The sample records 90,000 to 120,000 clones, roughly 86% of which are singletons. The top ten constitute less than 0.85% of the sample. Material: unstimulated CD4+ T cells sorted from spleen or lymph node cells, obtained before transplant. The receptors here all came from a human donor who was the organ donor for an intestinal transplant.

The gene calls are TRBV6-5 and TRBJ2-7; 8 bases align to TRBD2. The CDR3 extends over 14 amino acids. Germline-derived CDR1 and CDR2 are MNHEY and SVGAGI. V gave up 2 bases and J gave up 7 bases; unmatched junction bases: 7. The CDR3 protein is CASSYQAGAGEQYF. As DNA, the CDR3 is TGTGCCAGCAGTTACCAAGCGGGGGCGGGTGAGCAGTACTTC.

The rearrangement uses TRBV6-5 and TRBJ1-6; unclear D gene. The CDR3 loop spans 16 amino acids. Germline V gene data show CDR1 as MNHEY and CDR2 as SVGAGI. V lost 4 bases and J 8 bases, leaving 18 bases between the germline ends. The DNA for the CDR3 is TGTGCCAGCAGTTCACCAGGTCAAGGTGCCCATTCACCCCTCCACTTT. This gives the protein CASSSPGQGAHSPLHF.

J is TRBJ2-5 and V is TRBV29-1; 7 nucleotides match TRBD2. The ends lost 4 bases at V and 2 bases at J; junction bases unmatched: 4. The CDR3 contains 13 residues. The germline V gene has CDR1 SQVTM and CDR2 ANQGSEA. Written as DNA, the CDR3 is TGCAGCGTTGGCCTAGCGGTACAAGAGACCCAGTACTTC. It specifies CSVGLAVQETQYF.

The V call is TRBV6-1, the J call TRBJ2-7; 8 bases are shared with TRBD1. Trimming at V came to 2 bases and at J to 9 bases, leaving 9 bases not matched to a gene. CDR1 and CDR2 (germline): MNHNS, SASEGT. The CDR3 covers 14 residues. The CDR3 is CASSEYSRGRGQYF. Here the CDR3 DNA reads TGTGCCAGCAGTGAATATAGCAGGGGGCGCGGGCAGTACTTC.

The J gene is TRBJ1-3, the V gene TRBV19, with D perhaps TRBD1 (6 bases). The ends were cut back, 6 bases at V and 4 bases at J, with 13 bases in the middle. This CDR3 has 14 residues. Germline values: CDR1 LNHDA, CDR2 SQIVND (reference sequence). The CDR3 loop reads CASRPQGEGNTIYF. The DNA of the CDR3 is TGTGCCAGTAGGCCACAGGGAGAAGGAAACACCATATATTTT.

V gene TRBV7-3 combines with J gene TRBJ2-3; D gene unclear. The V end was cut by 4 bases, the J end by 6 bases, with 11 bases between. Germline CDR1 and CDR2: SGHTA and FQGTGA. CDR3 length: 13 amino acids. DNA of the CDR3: TGTGCCAGCAGCTCGTCAAGTAGGGATACGCAGTATTTT. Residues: CASSSSSRDTQYF.

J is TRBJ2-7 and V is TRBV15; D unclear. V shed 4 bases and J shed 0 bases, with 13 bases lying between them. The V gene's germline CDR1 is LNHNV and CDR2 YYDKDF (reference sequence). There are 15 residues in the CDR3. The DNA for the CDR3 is TGTGCCACCAGCAAGTTTGGATCCAGCTCCTACGAGCAGTACTTC. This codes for CATSKFGSSSYEQYF.

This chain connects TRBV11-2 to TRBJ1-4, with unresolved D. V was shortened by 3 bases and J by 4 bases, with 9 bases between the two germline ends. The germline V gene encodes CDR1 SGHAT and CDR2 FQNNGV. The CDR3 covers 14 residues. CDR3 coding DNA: TGTGCCAGCAGCTTTTTTAGCTATAATGAAAAACTGTTTTTT. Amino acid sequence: CASSFFSYNEKLFF.

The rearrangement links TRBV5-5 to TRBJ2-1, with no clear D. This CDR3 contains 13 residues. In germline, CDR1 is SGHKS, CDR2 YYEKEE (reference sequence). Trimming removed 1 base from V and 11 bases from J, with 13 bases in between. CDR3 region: CASSLLSSRKQFF. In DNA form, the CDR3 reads TGTGCCAGCAGCTTGCTGTCCTCAAGAAAGCAGTTCTTC.

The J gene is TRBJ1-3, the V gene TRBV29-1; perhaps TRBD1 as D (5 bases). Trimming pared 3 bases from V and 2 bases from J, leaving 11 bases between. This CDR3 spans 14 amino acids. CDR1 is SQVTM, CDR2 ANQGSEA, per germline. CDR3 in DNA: TGCAGCGTTGAGGCGGGGCTGGCTGGAAACACCATATATTTT. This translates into CSVEAGLAGNTIYF.

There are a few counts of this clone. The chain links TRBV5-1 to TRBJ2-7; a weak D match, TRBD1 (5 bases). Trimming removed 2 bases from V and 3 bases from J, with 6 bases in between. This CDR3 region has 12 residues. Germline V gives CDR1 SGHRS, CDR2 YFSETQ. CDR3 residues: CASSFQGYEQYF. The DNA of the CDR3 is TGCGCCAGCAGCTTCCAGGGCTACGAGCAGTACTTC.

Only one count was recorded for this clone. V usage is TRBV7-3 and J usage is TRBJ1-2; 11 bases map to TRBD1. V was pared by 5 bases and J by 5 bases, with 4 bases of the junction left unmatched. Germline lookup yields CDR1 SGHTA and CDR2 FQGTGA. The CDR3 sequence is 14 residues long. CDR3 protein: CASSPGQGAYGYTF. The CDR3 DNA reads TGTGCCAGCAGCCCCGGACAGGGGGCTTATGGCTACACCTTC.

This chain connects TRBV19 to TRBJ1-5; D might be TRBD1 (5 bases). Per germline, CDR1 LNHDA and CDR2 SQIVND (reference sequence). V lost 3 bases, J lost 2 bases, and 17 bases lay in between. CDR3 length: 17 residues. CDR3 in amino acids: CASSIPARGAGNQPQHF. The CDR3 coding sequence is TGTGCCAGTAGTATCCCTGCGCGAGGGGCAGGCAATCAGCCCCAGCATTTT.

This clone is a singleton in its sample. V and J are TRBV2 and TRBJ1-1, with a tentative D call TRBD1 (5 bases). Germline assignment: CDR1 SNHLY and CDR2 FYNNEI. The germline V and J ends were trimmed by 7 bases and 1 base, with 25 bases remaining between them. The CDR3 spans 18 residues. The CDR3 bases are TGTGCCAGCATCAAAGAGAGGGGTACCGGGACGGGGAACACTGAAGCTTTCTTT. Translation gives CASIKERGTGTGNTEAFF.

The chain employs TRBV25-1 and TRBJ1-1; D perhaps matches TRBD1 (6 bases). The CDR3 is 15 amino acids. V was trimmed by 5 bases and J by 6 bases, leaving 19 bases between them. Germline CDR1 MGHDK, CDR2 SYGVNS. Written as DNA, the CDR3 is TGTGCCAGCAGTCCCCGGACAGCCGGAGCCCCTGAAGCTTTCTTT. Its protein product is CASSPRTAGAPEAFF.

In DNA form, the CDR3 reads TGTGCTAGTGGTCTACCCAACACCGGGGAGCTGTTTTTT. Its translation: CASGLPNTGELFF. The rearrangement joins TRBV12-5 to TRBJ2-2; D uncertain. This CDR3 is built from 13 residues. The germline CDR1 and CDR2 sequences are LGHNT and FRNRAP. V lost 5 bases to trimming and J lost 2 bases, with 6 bases between them.

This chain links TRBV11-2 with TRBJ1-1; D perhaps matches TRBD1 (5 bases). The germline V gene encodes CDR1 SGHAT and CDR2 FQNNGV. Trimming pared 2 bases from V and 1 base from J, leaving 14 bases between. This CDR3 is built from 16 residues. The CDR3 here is CASSLSAGWKNTEAFF. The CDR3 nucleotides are TGTGCCAGCAGCTTATCGGCAGGGTGGAAGAACACTGAAGCTTTCTTT.

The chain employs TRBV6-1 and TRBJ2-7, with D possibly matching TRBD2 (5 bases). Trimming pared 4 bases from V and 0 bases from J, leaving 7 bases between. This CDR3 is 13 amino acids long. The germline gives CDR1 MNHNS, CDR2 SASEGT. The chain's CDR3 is CASSGRSSYEQYF. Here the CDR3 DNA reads TGTGCCAGCAGTGGGAGGAGCTCCTACGAGCAGTACTTC.

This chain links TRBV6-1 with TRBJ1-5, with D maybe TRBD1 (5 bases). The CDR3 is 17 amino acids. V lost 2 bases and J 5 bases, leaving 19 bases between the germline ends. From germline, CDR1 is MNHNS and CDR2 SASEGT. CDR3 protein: CASSEHLQAFGDQPQHF. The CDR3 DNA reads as TGTGCCAGCAGTGAACACTTACAGGCTTTCGGGGATCAGCCCCAGCATTTT.

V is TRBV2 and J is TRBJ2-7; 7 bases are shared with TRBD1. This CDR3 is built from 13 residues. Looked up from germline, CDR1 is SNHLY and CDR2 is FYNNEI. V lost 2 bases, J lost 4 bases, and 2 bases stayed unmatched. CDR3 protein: CASSEQGDYEQYF. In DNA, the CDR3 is TGTGCCAGCAGTGAACAGGGGGATTACGAGCAGTACTTC.

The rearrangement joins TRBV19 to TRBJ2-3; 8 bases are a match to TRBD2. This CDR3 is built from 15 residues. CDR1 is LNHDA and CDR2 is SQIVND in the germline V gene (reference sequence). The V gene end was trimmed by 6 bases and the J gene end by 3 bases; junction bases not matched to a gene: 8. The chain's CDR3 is CASRERGPGTDTQYF. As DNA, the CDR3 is TGTGCCAGTAGGGAGCGGGGGCCGGGGACAGATACGCAGTATTTT.

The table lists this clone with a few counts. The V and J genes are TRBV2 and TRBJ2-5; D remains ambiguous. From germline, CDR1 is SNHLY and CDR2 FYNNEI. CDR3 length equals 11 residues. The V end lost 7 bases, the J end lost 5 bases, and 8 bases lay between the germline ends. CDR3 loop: CASKLTETQYF. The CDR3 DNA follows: TGTGCCAGCAAACTAACCGAGACCCAGTACTTC.

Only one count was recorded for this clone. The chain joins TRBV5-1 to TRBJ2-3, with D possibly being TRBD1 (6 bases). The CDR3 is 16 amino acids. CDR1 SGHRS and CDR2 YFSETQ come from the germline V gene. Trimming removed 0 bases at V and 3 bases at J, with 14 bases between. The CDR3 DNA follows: TGCGCCAGCAGCTTGGTTGGACAGCGATTTACAGATACGCAGTATTTT. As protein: CASSLVGQRFTDTQYF.

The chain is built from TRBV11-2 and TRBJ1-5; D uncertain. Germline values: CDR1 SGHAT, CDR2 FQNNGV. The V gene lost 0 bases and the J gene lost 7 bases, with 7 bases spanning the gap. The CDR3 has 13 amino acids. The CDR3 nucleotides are TGTGCCAGCAGCTTAGATCCTCGCCAGCCCCAGCATTTT. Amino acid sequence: CASSLDPRQPQHF.

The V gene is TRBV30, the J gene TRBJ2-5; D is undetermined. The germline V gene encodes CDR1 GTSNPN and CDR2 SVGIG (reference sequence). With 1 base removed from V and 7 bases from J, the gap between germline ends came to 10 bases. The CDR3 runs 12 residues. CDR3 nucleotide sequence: TGTGCCTGGAGTGGTGGGTCGAGGACCCAGTACTTC. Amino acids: CAWSGGSRTQYF.